This TCR beta chain was sequenced for a study of blood T cell repertoires in COVID-19. Study-wide background: Sites in the United States, Italy and Spain provided acute and convalescent COVID-19 samples.

This clone was detected only once. This CDR3 spans 14 amino acids. The V gene lost 0 bases and the J gene lost 0 bases, with 5 bases spanning the gap. In germline, CDR1 is LGHDT, CDR2 YNNKEL (reference sequence). Sequenced by immunoSEQ multiplex PCR; TCRdb stores in-frame clones only, minus some. The repertoire has 200,000 to 250,000 clones, around 85% of them found once; the top ten carry over 3%. The chain couples TRBV3-1 (or the pseudogene TRBV3-2) to TRBJ1-1; no clear D. The specimen sequenced was peripheral blood. This TCR was sampled from a woman younger than 45 who had recovered from COVID-19. CDR3 DNA: TGTGCCAGCAGCCAAGATACGGTGAACACTGAAGCTTTCTTT. It encodes CASSQDTVNTEAFF.